One sample yielded the 26 T cell receptor beta chains listed below, sequenced in a study of T cells in Graves' hyperthyroidism and ophthalmopathy. Amplification targeted TCR beta CDR3 regions from RNA transcripts. Carried out on the TCR CDR3, a first-round RT-PCR used the HTBI primer set. MiXCR, applied by TCRdb to the multiplex PCR reads, yields one record per CDR3 protein. The table includes about 540,000 distinct CDR3 sequences, 40% to 55% detected once. The sequencing input was peripheral blood or thyroid tissue (not recorded which). The receptor source for this set is a woman aged 18-30 years with Graves' hyperthyroidism.

This clonotype came up a few times. The chain links TRBV5-1 to TRBJ2-7; TRBD2 matches 7 bases. The CDR3 spans 16 residues. V lost 3 bases, J lost 7 bases, and 16 bases stayed unmatched. In germline, CDR1 is SGHRS, CDR2 YFSETQ. CDR3 sequence: CASSSQAGTNMGEQYF. The CDR3 DNA is TGCGCCAGCAGCTCGCAAGCGGGAACTAATATGGGTGAGCAGTACTTC.

J is TRBJ2-7 and V is TRBV7-8; 9 bases align to TRBD1. Looked up from germline, CDR1 is SGHVS and CDR2 is FQNEAQ. Trimming removed 1 base from V and 2 bases from J; junction bases left unmatched: 6. The CDR3 length is 16 residues. The CDR3 loop is CASSLEGQGMAYEQYF. CDR3 nucleotides: TGTGCCAGCAGCTTAGAGGGACAGGGAATGGCCTACGAGCAGTACTTC.

At least ten counts were recorded for this clonotype. The V and J genes are TRBV19 and TRBJ1-1; D not resolved. V gave up 1 base and J gave up 1 base, with 4 bases separating them. The CDR3 has 13 amino acids. Germline values: CDR1 LNHDA, CDR2 SQIVND (reference sequence). The DNA for the CDR3 is TGTGCCAGTAGTATAGGCCGGAACACTGAAGCTTTCTTT. This sequence encodes CASSIGRNTEAFF.

Concerning this clonotype: This may be a read error: a much more frequent sequence differs by one nucleotide. The rearrangement links TRBV11-2 to TRBJ2-7; 10 nucleotides match TRBD2. The germline CDR1 and CDR2 sequences are SGHAT and FQNNGV. This CDR3 has 15 residues. The CDR3, as DNA: TGTGCCAGCAGCTTAGATAGCGGGAGGACCTACGATCAGTACTTC. Protein: CASSLDSGRTYDQYF.

This clonotype has a handful of counts. The chain is built from TRBV20-1 and TRBJ2-7; 9 nucleotides align to TRBD2. J gave up 5 bases and V 0 bases, and 8 bases lay outside the gene matches. This CDR3 comprises 15 residues. Germline-derived CDR1 and CDR2 are DFQATT and SNEGSKA (reference sequence). The CDR3 here is CSARDLLGLAHEQYF. The CDR3 DNA follows: TGCAGTGCTAGAGATCTTCTGGGACTAGCCCACGAGCAGTACTTC.

The chain uses TRBV7-9 and TRBJ2-2; 14 positions match TRBD2. Looked up from germline, CDR1 is SEHNR and CDR2 is FQNEAQ (reference sequence). This CDR3 is 18 amino acids long. Germline trimming cut 6 bases from V and 5 bases from J; bases unmatched to any gene: 11. The CDR3 is CASRKRTSGRMLTGELFF. The CDR3 DNA is TGTGCCAGCAGAAAACGGACTAGCGGGAGGATGTTGACCGGGGAGCTGTTTTTT.

This clonotype was picked up many times. This rearrangement joins TRBV9 to TRBJ2-7; 7 nucleotides agree with TRBD1. V dropped 4 bases and J dropped 5; count of bases not matched to a gene: 15. Germline CDR1 reads SGDLS; CDR2 reads YYNGEE. This CDR3 region has 16 residues. The CDR3 protein is CASSPRGQAYLDEQYF. The DNA for the CDR3 is TGTGCCAGCAGCCCCCGCGGACAGGCCTATCTGGACGAGCAGTACTTC.

The sample holds many counts of this clonotype. The J gene is TRBJ2-1, the V gene TRBV29-1, with a weak D call TRBD2 (6 bases). The ends were cut back, 6 bases at V and 1 base at J, with 10 bases in the middle. The CDR3 contains 13 residues. Germline values: CDR1 SQVTM, CDR2 ANQGSEA. The CDR3 protein is CSVGEVSYNEQFF. In DNA form, the CDR3 reads TGCAGCGTGGGGGAGGTTTCCTACAATGAGCAGTTCTTC.

As regards this clonotype: The germline gene is not matched at one end of the junction; a read error may be the cause. The chain combines TRBV29-1 with TRBJ2-2; TRBD2 might be the D (6 bases). Germline CDR1 and CDR2: SQVTM and ANQGSEA. This CDR3 region has 14 residues. The CDR3 loop is CSLPIGGQTGELLF. In nucleotides, the CDR3 is TGCAGCCTGCCTATAGGAGGGCAAACCGGGGAGCTGCTTTTT.

This clonotype was counted many times. In nucleotides, the CDR3 is TGTGCCAGCAGCACCGACAGGGAAGGGTCGTCTGGAAACACCATATATTTT. This translates into CASSTDREGSSGNTIYF. The V and J genes are TRBV5-8 and TRBJ1-3; 7 nucleotides align to TRBD1. The trim removed 4 bases at V and 1 base at J, leaving 11 bases unmatched. CDR1 is SGHTS, CDR2 YDEGEE, per germline. CDR3 length: 17 amino acids. The full variable domain, rest sourced from reference TRBV5-8 and TRBJ1-3, is EAGVTQSPTHLIKTRGQQATLRCSPISGHTSVYWYQQALGLGLQFLLWYDEGEERNRGNFPPRFSGRQFPNYSSELNVNALELEDSALYLCASSTDREGSSGNTIYFGEGSWLTVV.

This clonotype was observed at least ten times. At one end the junction does not follow the germline gene, possibly because of a read error. This chain joins TRBV7-8 and TRBJ2-5, with D possibly matching TRBD1 (6 bases). The CDR3 covers 14 residues. Germline values: CDR1 SGHVS, CDR2 FQNEAQ. CDR3 amino acids: CANSLGGAQETQYF. CDR3 DNA sequence: TGTGCCAACAGCTTAGGGGGTGCCCAAGAGACCCAGTACTTC.

This clonotype was seen ten or more times. The chain employs TRBV27 and TRBJ1-5, with TRBD1 identical over 8 bases. The V gene's germline CDR1 is MNHEY and CDR2 SMNVEV (reference sequence). This CDR3 spans 12 amino acids. The junction had 6 bases not matched to a gene; V was cut back by 10 bases and J by 7 bases. The DNA of the CDR3 is TGTGCCACGGGGACAGGAACACAGCCCCAGCATTTT. Translated: CATGTGTQPQHF.

This clonotype was found a few times. The rearrangement joins TRBV7-6 to TRBJ2-7, with TRBD2 matching over 13 bases. The DNA end favors TRBJ2-1, so the J call may be wrong. The CDR3 loop spans 17 amino acids. Germline CDR1 SGHVS, CDR2 FNYEAQ. The CDR3 spells CASSTGLAGVSYNEQFF. The CDR3 DNA is TGTGCCAGCAGCACCGGACTAGCGGGAGTATCCTACAATGAGCAGTTCTTC.

This clonotype was seen at least ten times. V and J are TRBV7-9 and TRBJ2-5; D is unresolved. Trimming shortened V by 1 base and J by 5 bases, and 23 bases separated the two germline ends. CDR3 length: 18 amino acids. The germline gives CDR1 SEHNR, CDR2 FQNEAQ (reference sequence). The CDR3 DNA follows: TGTGCCAGCAGCTTAGAACGCTATCAGAGAAGCAGACGGGAGACCCAGTACTTC. It is translated as CASSLERYQRSRRETQYF. The full variable domain, rest sourced from reference TRBV7-9 and TRBJ2-5, is DTGVSQNPRHKITKRGQNVTFRCDPISEHNRLYWYRQTLGQGPEFLTYFQNEAQLEKSRLLSDRFSAERPKGSFSTLEIQRTEQGDSAMYLCASSLERYQRSRRETQYFGPGTRLLVL.

A few counts support this clonotype. The junction shows a germline mismatch at one end, possibly a read error. This chain uses TRBV29-1 with TRBJ2-2; TRBD2 agrees at 10 bases. Germline CDR1 reads SQVTM; CDR2 reads ANQGSEA. This CDR3 region has 13 residues. The DNA of the CDR3 is TGCAGCGTTGCCCTAGCGGGAGACAATGAGCAGTTTTTT. Translation gives CSVALAGDNEQFF.

This clonotype was recorded at least ten times. The chain has TRBV3-1 and TRBJ2-7; D is undetermined. This CDR3 has 12 residues. The ends were cut back, 8 bases at V and 6 bases at J, with 14 bases in the middle. Germline V gene lookup returns CDR1 LGHDT and CDR2 YNNKEL (reference sequence). CDR3 nucleotide sequence: TGTGCCAGCCAGCCCCCGGGCGGCGAGCAGTACTTC. Translating it yields CASQPPGGEQYF.

This clonotype has at least ten counts. The chain has TRBV24-1 and TRBJ2-7; perhaps TRBD2 as D (6 bases). With 1 base removed from V and 2 bases from J, the gap between germline ends came to 17 bases. The CDR3 has 17 amino acids. In germline, CDR1 is KGHDR, CDR2 SFDVKD. The CDR3 DNA sequence: TGTGCCACCAGTGATTTACGGTGGCTAGCGAAGCCCTACGAGCAGTACTTC. It yields the protein CATSDLRWLAKPYEQYF.

Many counts were recorded for this clonotype. This chain uses TRBV7-8 with TRBJ2-7, with a possible D match to TRBD2 (5 bases). The V end was cut by 3 bases, the J end by 0 bases, with 12 bases between. CDR3 size: 15 residues. From germline, CDR1 is SGHVS and CDR2 FQNEAQ. The CDR3 DNA reads as TGTGCCAGCAGCTTGGGGAGCCCTGGCTCCTACGAGCAGTACTTC. Translating it yields CASSLGSPGSYEQYF.

This clonotype was recorded at least ten times. This chain links TRBV20-1 with TRBJ1-2; 9 nucleotides line up with TRBD1. Trimming took 3 bases from V and 6 from J; bases not matched to a gene: 17. In germline, CDR1 is DFQATT, CDR2 SNEGSKA (reference sequence). This CDR3 is 17 amino acids long. This chain's CDR3 is CSASVGPGTGFKNGYTF. The CDR3 DNA reads TGCAGTGCTAGCGTGGGCCCTGGGACAGGGTTTAAGAATGGCTACACCTTC.

V and J are TRBV24-1 and TRBJ1-2; 9 positions agree with TRBD1. The CDR3 runs 17 residues. Germline CDR1 and CDR2: KGHDR and SFDVKD. The junction had 13 bases not matched to a gene; V was cut back by 4 bases and J by 5 bases. The CDR3 nucleotides read TGTGCCACCAGTGAATCATGGACAGGGGTCTTCGGTTATGGCTACACCTTC. Protein sequence: CATSESWTGVFGYGYTF.

The chain uses TRBV14 and TRBJ1-1, with 9 bases lining up with TRBD1. This CDR3 comprises 14 residues. Germline V gene lookup returns CDR1 SGHDN and CDR2 FVKESK. V shed 0 bases, J shed 5 bases, and the junction held 1 base outside the gene matches. The chain's CDR3 is CASSQETGGTEAFF. The CDR3 DNA reads as TGTGCCAGCAGCCAAGAGACAGGGGGGACTGAAGCTTTCTTT.

This clonotype has only a few counts. This chain links TRBV2 with TRBJ2-7; 10 bases are shared with TRBD2. V trimming: 1 base; J trimming: 7 bases; junction bases outside the gene matches: 7. Germline CDR1 is SNHLY and CDR2 is FYNNEI. The CDR3 extends over 15 amino acids. CDR3 nucleotide sequence: TGTGCCAGCAGTGAAGGAGCGGGAGGGCCAGATGAGCAGTACTTC. It codes for CASSEGAGGPDEQYF.

This clonotype was observed many times. The chain combines TRBV5-4 with TRBJ2-7, with D possibly being TRBD1 or TRBD2 (5 bases each). This CDR3 has 16 amino acids. The V end lost 1 base, the J end lost 1 base, and 15 bases lay between the germline ends. CDR1 is SGHNT and CDR2 is YYREEE in the germline V gene (reference sequence). CDR3 loop: CASSLNPRGTSYEQYF. The CDR3 nucleotides are TGTGCCAGCAGCTTGAATCCCCGGGGCACGTCCTACGAGCAGTACTTC. The full variable domain, in which reference TRBV5-4 and TRBJ2-7 provide the parts outside the CDR3, is ETGVTQSPTHLIKTRGQQVTLRCSSQSGHNTVSWYQQALGQGPQFIFQYYREEENGRGNFPPRFSGLQFPNYSSELNVNALELDDSALYLCASSLNPRGTSYEQYFGPGTRLTVT.

This clonotype was seen only a few times. Here the CDR3 reads CASSLGQGYTEAFF. As DNA, the CDR3 is TGTGCCAGCAGCTTAGGACAGGGATACACTGAAGCTTTCTTT. V is TRBV7-9 and J is TRBJ1-1; 7 positions match TRBD1. The V gene's germline CDR1 is SEHNR and CDR2 FQNEAQ (reference sequence). The CDR3 covers 14 residues. V dropped 1 base and J dropped 3; count of bases not matched to a gene: 2.

V usage is TRBV29-1 and J usage is TRBJ1-2, with 7 nucleotides matching TRBD1. This CDR3 has 12 amino acids. The trim removed 8 bases at V and 5 bases at J, leaving 8 bases unmatched. Germline lookup yields CDR1 SQVTM and CDR2 ANQGSEA. The CDR3: CSSGSQGYGYTF. The CDR3 DNA reads as TGCAGCTCGGGGTCACAGGGGTATGGCTACACCTTC. The whole variable domain, remainder taken from reference TRBV29-1 and TRBJ1-2, is SAVISQKPSRDICQRGTSLTIQCQVDSQVTMMFWYRQQPGQSLTLIATANQGSEATYESGFVIDKFPISRPNLTFSTLTVSNMSPEDSSIYLCSSGSQGYGYTFGSGTRLTVV.

This clonotype occurred many times. V and J are TRBV5-1 and TRBJ2-7; 8 nucleotides agree with TRBD2. Germline V gives CDR1 SGHRS, CDR2 YFSETQ. The CDR3 spans 12 residues. The trim removed 5 bases at V and 3 bases at J, leaving 1 base unmatched. CDR3 coding DNA: TGCGCCAGCAGGAGCGGGAGCTACGAGCAGTACTTC. Its translation: CASRSGSYEQYF.